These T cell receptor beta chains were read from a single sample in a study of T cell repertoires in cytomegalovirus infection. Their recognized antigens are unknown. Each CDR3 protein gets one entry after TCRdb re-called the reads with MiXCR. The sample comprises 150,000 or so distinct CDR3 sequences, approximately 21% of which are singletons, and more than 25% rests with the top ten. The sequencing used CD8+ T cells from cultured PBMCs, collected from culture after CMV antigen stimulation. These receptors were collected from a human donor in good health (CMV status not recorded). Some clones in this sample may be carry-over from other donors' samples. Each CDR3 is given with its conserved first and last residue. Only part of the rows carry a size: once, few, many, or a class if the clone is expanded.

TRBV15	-	CATSMEGSWTEAFF
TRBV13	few	CASNQGPNEKLFF
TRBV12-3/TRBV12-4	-	CASSLGYGGEDNSPLHF
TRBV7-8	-	CASSFGSPSYGYTF
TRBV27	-	CASRADRGRVTEAFF
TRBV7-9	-	CASSVTGTRDTEAFF
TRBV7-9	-	CATGGEEGLGDTQYF
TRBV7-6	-	CASSSRDSYSYEQYF
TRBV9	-	CASSVGGGGGGELFF
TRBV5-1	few	CASSPGLAGGISSYEQYF
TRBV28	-	CASSRTRDRILGNTIYF
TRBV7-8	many	CASSLARGWDGVKNIQYF
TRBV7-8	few	CASSFSGGALETQYF
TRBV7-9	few	CASSPTGSNQPQHF
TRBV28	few	CASSLTLVLRERDTEAFF
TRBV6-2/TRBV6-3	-	CASSYAPGGSEQFF
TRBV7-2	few	CASSYSWEQETQYF
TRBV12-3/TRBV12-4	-	CASSRLQNRLYSPLHF